These T cell receptor beta chains were read from a single sample in a study of T cell changes during pregnancy in multiple sclerosis. Measured with immunoSEQ multiplex PCR; TCRdb has only the in-frame clones, and not every one. The table lists 49,000 or so clones, approximately 92% of them singletons. The sample consisted of peripheral blood, taken in the third trimester of pregnancy. The receptors derive from a female donor with multiple sclerosis, enrolled in a pregnancy study. CDR3s include the opening cysteine and the closing phenylalanine or tryptophan. A D gene is named only where the DNA matches it firmly. Where a row states a size, it is once, few, many or the class of an expanded clone; other rows omit it.

size,V,D,J,CDR3,DNA
-,TRBV7-9,-,TRBJ2-1,CASSLRQTGLGEQFF,TGTGCCAGCAGCTTACGACAAACCGGTTTGGGTGAGCAGTTCTTC
-,TRBV7-8,TRBD2,TRBJ2-7,CASSISSGSGEQYF,TGTGCCAGCAGCATATCTAGCGGGAGCGGCGAGCAGTACTTC
-,TRBV29-1,-,TRBJ2-5,CSVSSGQETQYF,TGCAGCGTTAGTAGCGGACAAGAGACCCAGTACTTC
-,TRBV27,TRBD2,TRBJ2-1,CASSFGQREYYEQFF,TGTGCCAGCAGTTTCGGCCAGCGGGAGTACTATGAGCAGTTCTTC
-,TRBV19,TRBD2,TRBJ2-1,CASSSGTSGIHEQFF,TGTGCCAGTAGTTCCGGGACTAGCGGGATTCATGAGCAGTTCTTC
-,TRBV11-2,TRBD1,TRBJ2-1,CASSLGQGVWNEQFF,TGTGCCAGCAGCTTGGGACAGGGGGTCTGGAATGAGCAGTTCTTC
-,TRBV7-2,-,TRBJ2-7,CASRSLATNEQYF,TGTGCCAGCAGGAGCCTAGCGACTAACGAGCAGTACTTC
-,TRBV10-3,-,TRBJ1-5,CAISESQVGRARPQHF,TGTGCCATCAGTGAGTCGCAAGTCGGCAGGGCGAGGCCCCAGCATTTT
-,TRBV6-5,TRBD1,TRBJ2-7,CASSLLEGASYEQYF,TGTGCCAGCAGCCTTCTAGAGGGGGCCTCCTACGAGCAGTACTTC
-,TRBV6-1,-,TRBJ2-7,CASSGWEAYEQYF,TGTGCCAGCAGTGGCTGGGAGGCCTACGAGCAGTACTTC
once,TRBV9,TRBD1,TRBJ1-4,CASSGKDRINEKLFF,TGTGCCAGCAGCGGAAAGGACAGGATTAATGAAAAACTGTTTTTT
-,TRBV15,-,TRBJ1-2,CATSRDNKNYGYTF,TGTGCCACCAGCAGAGATAACAAAAACTATGGCTACACCTTC
-,TRBV19,-,TRBJ1-5,CASSIRSGSNQPQHF,TGTGCCAGTAGTATTAGGTCAGGGAGCAATCAGCCCCAGCATTTT
-,TRBV9,TRBD2,TRBJ2-3,CASRREGTDTQYF,TGTGCCAGCAGGCGGGAGGGCACAGATACGCAGTATTTT
-,TRBV6-5,-,TRBJ2-3,CASTSSETFTDTQYF,TGTGCCAGCACCAGTAGCGAAACTTTCACAGATACGCAGTATTTT
-,TRBV19,-,TRBJ2-7,CASSDQAGLTYEQYF,TGTGCCAGTAGCGATCAGGCCGGCCTAACCTACGAGCAGTACTTC
-,TRBV19,TRBD1,TRBJ1-4,CASIGGLGQHFF,TGTGCCAGTATTGGGGGTTTGGGACAGCACTTTTTT
-,TRBV15,TRBD2,TRBJ2-2,CATSLDRGGGGELFF,TGTGCCACCAGCCTCGATCGGGGGGGTGGCGGGGAGCTGTTTTTT
-,TRBV6-5,TRBD1,TRBJ2-7,CASGDSVLYEQYF,TGTGCCAGCGGGGACAGCGTACTCTACGAGCAGTACTTC
-,TRBV27,TRBD1,TRBJ2-1,CASSSSTPGQGYNEQFF,TGTGCCAGCAGTAGCTCTACTCCGGGACAGGGTTACAATGAGCAGTTCTTC
-,TRBV5-1,TRBD1,TRBJ1-2,CASSSGTGAYGYTF,TGCGCCAGCAGCTCAGGGACAGGGGCCTATGGCTACACCTTC
-,TRBV4-2,TRBD2,TRBJ2-7,CASSRLTSGQYEQYF,TGTGCCAGCAGCCGACTGACTAGCGGCCAATACGAGCAGTACTTC
-,TRBV30,-,TRBJ1-1,CAWSPVRGGAFF,TGTGCCTGGAGCCCGGTTCGAGGCGGAGCTTTCTTT
-,TRBV7-9,-,TRBJ2-1,CASSLLRDPGGGTYNEQFF,TGTGCCAGCAGCTTACTAAGGGATCCCGGAGGAGGGACCTACAATGAGCAGTTCTTC
-,TRBV6-1,-,TRBJ2-3,CASSEGRNTDTQYF,TGTGCCAGCAGTGAAGGGAGAAACACAGATACGCAGTATTTT
-,TRBV27,TRBD1,TRBJ1-2,CASSGRTGVEGYTF,TGTGCCAGCAGTGGGAGGACAGGTGTAGAGGGCTACACCTTC
-,TRBV5-1,TRBD2,TRBJ2-3,CASSLLAGGTDTQYF,TGCGCCAGCAGCTTACTAGCGGGAGGCACAGATACGCAGTATTTT
-,TRBV5-6,-,TRBJ1-5,CASSLQGGGQPQHF,TGTGCCAGCAGCTTACAGGGTGGCGGTCAGCCCCAGCATTTT
-,TRBV19,-,TRBJ1-1,CASISYRGETEAFF,TGTGCCAGTATTAGTTATCGGGGAGAGACTGAAGCTTTCTTT
-,TRBV10-3,TRBD2,TRBJ2-5,CAISGTSGRETQYF,TGTGCCATCAGTGGGACTAGCGGGAGAGAGACCCAGTACTTC
-,TRBV4-2,-,TRBJ1-4,CASSQVEGLNEKLFF,TGTGCCAGCAGCCAAGTGGAGGGTCTGAATGAAAAACTGTTTTTT
-,TRBV7-9,-,TRBJ2-3,CASSLPLVQNRDTQYF,TGTGCCAGCAGCTTACCGCTAGTCCAAAATCGAGATACGCAGTATTTT
-,TRBV28,TRBD2,TRBJ2-2,CASSRGRLAGTGELFF,TGTGCCAGCAGCCGGGGGCGACTAGCGGGCACCGGGGAGCTGTTTTTT
-,TRBV19,TRBD1,TRBJ1-2,CASSMRGQGFYGYTF,TGTGCCAGTAGTATGAGGGGACAGGGATTCTATGGCTACACCTTC
few,TRBV6-5,-,TRBJ1-1,CASTYYTGIRTEAFF,TGTGCCAGCACGTACTATACAGGGATAAGGACTGAAGCTTTCTTT
-,TRBV11-3,TRBD2,TRBJ2-2,CASSLEGALAGATGELFF,TGTGCCAGCAGCTTAGAAGGTGCCCTAGCGGGAGCCACCGGGGAGCTGTTTTTT
-,TRBV19,-,TRBJ2-7,CASSIELGQTYEQYF,TGTGCCAGTAGTATAGAGCTGGGGCAGACCTACGAGCAGTACTTC
-,TRBV19,-,TRBJ2-1,CASSIDRNEQFF,TGTGCCAGTAGTATAGATCGGAATGAGCAGTTCTTC
-,TRBV10-3,TRBD1,TRBJ2-7,CAIQGASGEQYF,TGTGCCATCCAGGGGGCGTCTGGCGAGCAGTACTTC
-,TRBV11-2,-,TRBJ2-2,CASSSSGASNTGELFF,TGTGCCAGCAGCTCCTCAGGGGCATCGAACACCGGGGAGCTGTTTTTT
-,TRBV7-9,TRBD1,TRBJ2-5,CASSPPTGKKETQYF,TGTGCCAGCAGCCCACCGACAGGGAAAAAAGAGACCCAGTACTTC
-,TRBV7-7,-,TRBJ1-4,CASSSRDKPNEKLFF,TGTGCTAGCAGCTCCCGGGACAAACCTAATGAAAAACTGTTTTTT
-,TRBV4-3,-,TRBJ2-1,CASSQDRGYEQFF,TGCGCCAGCAGCCAAGATCGGGGGTATGAGCAGTTCTTC
-,TRBV7-2,-,TRBJ2-1,CASSLTSAYVYNEQFF,TGTGCCAGCAGCTTGACTAGTGCTTATGTCTACAATGAGCAGTTCTTC
-,TRBV10-3,TRBD2,TRBJ2-7,CAIKGSETSGVYEQYF,TGTGCCATCAAGGGTTCAGAGACTAGCGGGGTCTACGAGCAGTACTTC
-,TRBV18,TRBD2,TRBJ2-3,CASSPQGSGIGGTQYF,TGTGCCAGCTCACCCCAAGGAAGCGGGATAGGTGGTACGCAGTATTTT
few,TRBV30,-,TRBJ1-2,CACNQDYGYTF,TGTGCCTGTAACCAGGACTATGGCTACACCTTC
-,TRBV7-6,TRBD2,TRBJ2-2,CASSFGTSVPNTGELFF,TGTGCCAGCAGCTTCGGGACTAGCGTCCCGAACACCGGGGAGCTGTTTTTT
-,TRBV21-1,-,TRBJ2-1,CASSTLEAASGSRLNNEQFF,TGTGCCAGCAGCACCTTGGAGGCAGCTAGCGGGAGTAGGCTGAACAATGAGCAGTTCTTC
-,TRBV5-1,TRBD2,TRBJ2-7,CASSSSGSSYEQYF,TGCGCCAGCAGCTCCAGCGGGAGCTCCTACGAGCAGTACTTC
-,TRBV6-5,-,TRBJ2-7,CAAHSPGENYEQYF,TGTGCCGCCCATTCCCCAGGCGAGAACTACGAGCAGTACTTC
-,TRBV15,TRBD2,TRBJ2-1,CATSRPWGWAGGGDEQFF,TGTGCCACCAGCAGGCCCTGGGGTTGGGCGGGAGGTGGCGATGAGCAGTTCTTC
-,TRBV6-6,TRBD2,TRBJ2-5,CASRAGVQETQYF,TGTGCCAGCAGGGCGGGGGTCCAAGAGACCCAGTACTTC
-,TRBV28,TRBD2,TRBJ2-1,CASSLAGTSGTNEQFF,TGTGCCAGCAGTTTAGCCGGGACTAGCGGGACCAATGAGCAGTTCTTC
few,TRBV7-2,-,TRBJ2-7,CASSREYRAQYF,TGTGCCAGCAGCCGGGAGTACCGGGCGCAGTACTTC